This T cell receptor beta chain was sequenced in a study of circulating and synovial CD4+ cells in juvenile arthritis. General study points: CPL versus bulk CD4 samples: T cell genome counts differed by at least an order of magnitude. Diversity here was lower than in bulk blood CD4 cells. These blood cells shared more CDR3 sequences with synovium than bulk blood.

The CDR3 runs to 18 residues. Trimming stripped 4 bases from V and 0 bases from J, with 19 bases between. Germline V CDR1 and CDR2: SGHRS, YFSETQ. About this clone: What it binds is unknown.

The data were produced by immunoSEQ multiplex PCR, yet TCRdb's version contains in-frame clones alone and is incomplete. The sample includes tens of thousands of clones, roughly 95% of them seen just once. Patients with active juvenile idiopathic arthritis donated these samples. The V call is TRBV5-1, the J call TRBJ1-4; TRBD1 might be the D (5 bases). The sequenced sample consisted of CD4+ T cells from blood. The clonotype originates from a human donor with juvenile idiopathic arthritis. CDR3 region: CASSLRRQGSSTNEKLFF. The CDR3 DNA is TGCGCCAGCAGCCTCCGCCGCCAGGGCTCCTCAACTAATGAAAAACTGTTTTTT. Full variable domain (rest looked up from reference TRBV5-1 and TRBJ1-4): KAGVTQTPRYLIKTRGQQVTLSCSPISGHRSVSWYQQTPGQGLQFLFEYFSETQRNKGNFPGRFSGRQFSNSRSEMNVSTLELGDSALYLCASSLRRQGSSTNEKLFFGSGTQLSVL.